The present TCR beta chain was sequenced within a study of shared T cell receptors in the human thymus. CDR1 is SGHTA, CDR2 FQGTGA, per germline. This CDR3 is 16 amino acids long. V gave up 5 bases and J gave up 4 bases; unmatched junction bases: 12. Assay used: immunoSEQ multiplex PCR; TCRdb lists only in-frame clones, some missing. Of hundreds of thousands of clones in the sample, 70% to 90% were seen once. A further study also used this sample, focusing on human thymus T cells.

The sequence came from a boy under three years old with a congenital heart defect. The genes are TRBV7-3 and TRBJ2-7, with TRBD2 matching over 9 bases. Material for sequencing was thymocytes. In DNA form, the CDR3 reads TGTGCCAGCAGCCCCCTAGCGGGGAGGGCCAGGTACGAGCAGTACTTC. This encodes CASSPLAGRARYEQYF.